The source of this T cell receptor (beta chain) is a study of T cells in Graves' hyperthyroidism and ophthalmopathy. The study included ophthalmopathy patients with Clinical Activity Score at least 3, NOSPECS grade at least 4 and duration under 3 months. Amplified regions were TCR beta CDR3 sequences from RNA transcripts. In the first-round RT-PCR of the TCR CDR3, the HTBI primer set was used. TCRdb passed the multiplex PCR reads through MiXCR, listing each CDR3 protein once. The sample carries 450,000 to 500,000 distinct CDR3 sequences, less than 25% recorded once. The origin of this receptor is a woman in her sixties or seventies with Graves' ophthalmopathy. The specimen sequenced was blood.

CDR3: CASSLDAGEVNEQFF. Here the CDR3 DNA reads TGCGCCAGCAGCTTGGATGCGGGGGAGGTCAATGAGCAGTTCTTC. V usage is TRBV5-1 and J usage is TRBJ2-1; 7 bases are a match to TRBD2. Germline V gives CDR1 SGHRS, CDR2 YFSETQ. Unmatched junction bases numbered 6, after V lost 0 bases and J lost 6 bases. The CDR3 runs to 15 residues.